This TCR beta chain was recorded in a study of blood T cell repertoires in COVID-19 (dated by TCRdb to 2018 to 2021). In terms of the full investigation: Collaborator samples came from the United States, Italy and Spain and covered acute and convalescent phases of COVID-19. The material from the prospective study consisted of cDNA or gDNA derived from T cells, B-cell-depleted T cells, or PBMCs. Subjects who had been exposed to COVID-19, were actively infected with it, or had recovered from it provided the deeply sampled blood TCRbeta repertoires that made up the dataset. The repertoires were made available in a free public database intended to serve as a resource for research on the immune response to SARS-CoV-2. Samples were obtained from the ongoing ImmuneRACE study (first 160 participants) and from 950 to 1,500 subjects provided by 6 global collaborators. Sample metadata almost always included a de-identified subject ID, COVID-19 status, age in years and sex. Where available, HLA class I and class II types were obtained from metadata supplied by the sample provider rather than from assay-based typing.

V drops 1 base and J drops 3 bases, leaving 16 bases in between. Counted from cysteine to phenylalanine, this CDR3 has 16 amino acids. The only DNA kept is the CDR3, 48 bases in frame from the first base. CDR1 and CDR2 are drawn from the germline V gene: MGHRA, YSYEKL. The collaborating institutions used their own protocols to collect whole blood in K2EDTA tubes. Collaborator samples were shipped for TCRbeta analysis as frozen whole blood, isolated PBMCs, or DNA extracted from either sample type. TCRbeta CDR3 regions were amplified from genomic DNA by means of the immunoSEQ Assay, a bias-controlled multiplex PCR. Under the source paper's analysis protocol: Within the assay, amplification of reference gene primers was used to estimate how many nucleated cells each sample contained. To quantify the absolute abundance of each unique TCRbeta CDR3 rearrangement, sequence reads were collapsed and filtered. For each sample, productive Simpson clonality was calculated as the square root of Simpson's diversity index over productive rearrangements. TCRdb obtained this table from immuneACCESS and retained in-frame rearrangements with V and J assigned. These tables miss some clones; where compared with another copy, unresolved V genes account for less than half of the shortfall, and the remainder is unexplained. V and J calls and clone size are those listed in that table; D and trimming were worked out from the DNA. The sample table shows roughly 80,000 clones, and 82% are seen once. Around a fifth of the sample comes from the top ten.

What the research found in general, with its limitations: Clinical and demographic metadata were provided uncurated, with the amount varying by source and participant.

About this clone: This receptor's antigen is unknown. The record has no base qualities; no much larger clone is one base away.

The origin of this receptor is a human donor in a cohort sampled during active COVID-19. The sequenced material came from peripheral blood. The rearranged segments are TRBV4-1 and TRBJ2-7; a tentative D call is TRBD1 (5 bases match). The DNA sequence is as follows: TGCGCCAGCAGCCAAGCTTCGAGTGACGACAGCTACGAGCAGTACTTC. This codes for CASSQASSDDSYEQYF.